The present T cell receptor (beta chain) was sequenced within a study of T-cell memory formation after mild COVID-19. Trimming stripped 9 bases from V and 5 bases from J, with 17 bases between. This CDR3 is 13 amino acids long. Germline CDR1 reads MNHEY; CDR2 reads SVGAGI. MiXCR, run by TCRdb on the 5' RACE reads, gives a single entry per CDR3 protein. Counted here are hundreds of thousands of distinct CDR3 sequences, around a fifth occurring once; the ten biggest clones make up around 20%. The specimen sequenced was PBMCs or a T cell subset sorted from them (not recorded which). The sequence came from a man between 18 and 35 years old who had mild COVID-19 (a few samples of this study predate the infection). Cell type and time point are not known. The chain couples TRBV6-5 to TRBJ2-7; either TRBD1 or TRBD2 may fit D (5 bases each). The CDR3 bases are TGTGCCAGTAGCGCCGGGGCCACGCACGAGCAGTACTTC. This encodes CASSAGATHEQYF.